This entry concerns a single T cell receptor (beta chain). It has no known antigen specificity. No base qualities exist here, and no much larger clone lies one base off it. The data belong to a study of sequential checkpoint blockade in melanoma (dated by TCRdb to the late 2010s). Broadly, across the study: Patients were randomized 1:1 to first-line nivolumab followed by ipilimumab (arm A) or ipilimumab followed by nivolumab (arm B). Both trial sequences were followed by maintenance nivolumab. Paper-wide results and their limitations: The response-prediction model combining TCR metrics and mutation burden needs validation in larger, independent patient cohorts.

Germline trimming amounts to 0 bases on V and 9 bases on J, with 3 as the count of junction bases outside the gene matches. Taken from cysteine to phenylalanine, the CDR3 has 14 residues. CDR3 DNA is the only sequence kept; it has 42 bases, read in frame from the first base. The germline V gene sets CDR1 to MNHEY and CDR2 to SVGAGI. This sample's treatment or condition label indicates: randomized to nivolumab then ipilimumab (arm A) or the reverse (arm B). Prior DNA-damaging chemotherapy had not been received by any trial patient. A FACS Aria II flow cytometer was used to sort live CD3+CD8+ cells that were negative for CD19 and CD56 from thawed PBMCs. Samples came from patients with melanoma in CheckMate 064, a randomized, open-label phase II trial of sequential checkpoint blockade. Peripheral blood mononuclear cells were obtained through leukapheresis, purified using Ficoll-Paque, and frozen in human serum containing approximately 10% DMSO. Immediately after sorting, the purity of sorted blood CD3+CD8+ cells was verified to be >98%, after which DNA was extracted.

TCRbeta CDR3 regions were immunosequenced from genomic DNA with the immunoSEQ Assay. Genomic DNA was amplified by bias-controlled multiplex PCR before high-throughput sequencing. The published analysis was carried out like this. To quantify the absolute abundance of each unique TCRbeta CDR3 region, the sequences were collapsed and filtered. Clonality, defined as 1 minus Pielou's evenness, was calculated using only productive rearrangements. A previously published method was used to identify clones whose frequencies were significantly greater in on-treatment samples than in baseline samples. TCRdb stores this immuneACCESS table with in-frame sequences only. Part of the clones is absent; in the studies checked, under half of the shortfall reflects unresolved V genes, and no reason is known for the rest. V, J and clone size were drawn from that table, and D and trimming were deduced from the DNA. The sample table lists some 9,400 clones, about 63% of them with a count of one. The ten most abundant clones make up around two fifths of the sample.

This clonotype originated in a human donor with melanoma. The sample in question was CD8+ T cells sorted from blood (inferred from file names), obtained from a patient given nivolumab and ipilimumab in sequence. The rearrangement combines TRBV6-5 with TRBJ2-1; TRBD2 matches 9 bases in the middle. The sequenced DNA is TGTGCCAGCAGTTACTCAGCGGGGGGCGGTGAGCAGTTCTTC. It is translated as CASSYSAGGGEQFF.